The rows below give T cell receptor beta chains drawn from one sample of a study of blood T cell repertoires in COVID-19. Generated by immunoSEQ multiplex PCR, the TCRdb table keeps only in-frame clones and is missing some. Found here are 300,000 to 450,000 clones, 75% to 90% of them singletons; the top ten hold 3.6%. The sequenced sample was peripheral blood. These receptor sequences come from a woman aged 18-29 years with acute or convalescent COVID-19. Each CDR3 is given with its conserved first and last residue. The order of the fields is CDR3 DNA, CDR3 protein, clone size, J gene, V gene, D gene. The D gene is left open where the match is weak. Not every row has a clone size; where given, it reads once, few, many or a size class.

CDR3nt: TGCGCCAGCAGCTCAAGGACTAGCACCTACGAGCAGTACTTC
CDR3aa: CASSSRTSTYEQYF
abundance: .
j_gene: TRBJ2-7
v_gene: TRBV5-1
d_gene: TRBD2

CDR3nt: TGTGCCAGCAGCACCGGGACTAGCGGGAGCACAGATACGCAGTATTTT
CDR3aa: CASSTGTSGSTDTQYF
abundance: .
j_gene: TRBJ2-3
v_gene: TRBV5-8
d_gene: TRBD2

CDR3nt: TGTGCCAGCAGCTTTGAACAGGGGGGGACTGAAGCTTTCTTT
CDR3aa: CASSFEQGGTEAFF
abundance: .
j_gene: TRBJ1-1
v_gene: TRBV7-3
d_gene: TRBD1

CDR3nt: TGTGCCAGCGCCGCGGGACAGTCAACTGGCGAGCAGTACTTC
CDR3aa: CASAAGQSTGEQYF
abundance: .
j_gene: TRBJ2-7
v_gene: TRBV2
d_gene: .

CDR3nt: TGCGCCAGCAGTTTCGGGACAGGGGGCTACGAGCAGTACTTC
CDR3aa: CASSFGTGGYEQYF
abundance: .
j_gene: TRBJ2-7
v_gene: TRBV4-1
d_gene: TRBD1

CDR3nt: TGTGCCAGCATAGGACAGAAGAACACTGAAGCTTTCTTT
CDR3aa: CASIGQKNTEAFF
abundance: .
j_gene: TRBJ1-1
v_gene: TRBV6-6
d_gene: .

CDR3nt: TGCGCCAGCAGCCAGAGGGTTGCCTTTAAAGATACGCAGTATTTT
CDR3aa: CASSQRVAFKDTQYF
abundance: .
j_gene: TRBJ2-3
v_gene: TRBV4-1
d_gene: .

CDR3nt: TGTGCCAGCAGTCTAGCGGCGAGCTACAATGAGCAGTTCTTC
CDR3aa: CASSLAASYNEQFF
abundance: .
j_gene: TRBJ2-1
v_gene: TRBV27
d_gene: TRBD2

CDR3nt: TGTGCCAGCAGTACCCGGGACAGGGTTTATAGCAATCAGCCCCAGCATTTT
CDR3aa: CASSTRDRVYSNQPQHF
abundance: .
j_gene: TRBJ1-5
v_gene: TRBV25-1
d_gene: TRBD1

CDR3nt: TGTGCCAGCAGCGGAGAGGGACTAGCGGGTCCTTACGAGCAGTACTTC
CDR3aa: CASSGEGLAGPYEQYF
abundance: .
j_gene: TRBJ2-7
v_gene: TRBV9
d_gene: TRBD2

CDR3nt: TGTGCCAGCAGCCAAGACAGGGCTGTGAATGAAAAACTGTTTTTT
CDR3aa: CASSQDRAVNEKLFF
abundance: .
j_gene: TRBJ1-4
v_gene: TRBV14
d_gene: .

CDR3nt: TGTGCCAGCAGGACTAAGGAGAGGAATTCACCCCTCCACTTT
CDR3aa: CASRTKERNSPLHF
abundance: .
j_gene: TRBJ1-6
v_gene: TRBV21-1
d_gene: .

CDR3nt: TGTGCCAGCAGTTTAGTTTTCATCGGTTGGGGGGAGCTGTTTTTT
CDR3aa: CASSLVFIGWGELFF
abundance: .
j_gene: TRBJ2-2
v_gene: TRBV28
d_gene: .

CDR3nt: TGTGCCAGCAGTGGGCTAGCGGGAGTGGGCTACAATGAGCAGTTCTTC
CDR3aa: CASSGLAGVGYNEQFF
abundance: .
j_gene: TRBJ2-1
v_gene: TRBV27
d_gene: TRBD2

CDR3nt: TGCAGTCCCGGGGGGGGGTATGGCTACACCTTC
CDR3aa: CSPGGGYGYTF
abundance: .
j_gene: TRBJ1-2
v_gene: TRBV20-1
d_gene: .

CDR3nt: TGTGCCAGCAGCCCTTTTCGAGAGGAGCAGTTCTTC
CDR3aa: CASSPFREEQFF
abundance: .
j_gene: TRBJ2-1
v_gene: TRBV5-8
d_gene: .

CDR3nt: TGTGCCAGCAGCGTAGAGGGACTAGCGGGCAATGAGCAGTTCTTC
CDR3aa: CASSVEGLAGNEQFF
abundance: .
j_gene: TRBJ2-1
v_gene: TRBV9
d_gene: TRBD2

CDR3nt: TGTGCCACCAGTGACTTCGGACAGGGTTCCTACAATGAGCAGTTCTTC
CDR3aa: CATSDFGQGSYNEQFF
abundance: .
j_gene: TRBJ2-1
v_gene: TRBV24-1
d_gene: TRBD1

CDR3nt: TGTGCCAGCACCCTCTACAGGGACACTGAGCAGTTCTTC
CDR3aa: CASTLYRDTEQFF
abundance: once
j_gene: TRBJ2-1
v_gene: TRBV7-9
d_gene: .

CDR3nt: TGTGCCAGCAGCTCGGGACAGATCAATGAAAAACTGTTTTTT
CDR3aa: CASSSGQINEKLFF
abundance: .
j_gene: TRBJ1-4
v_gene: TRBV7-9
d_gene: TRBD1

CDR3nt: TGTGCCAGCAGCCTAACAGGGGCCGAAATCTATGGCTACACCTTC
CDR3aa: CASSLTGAEIYGYTF
abundance: .
j_gene: TRBJ1-2
v_gene: TRBV7-3
d_gene: TRBD1

CDR3nt: TGTGCCAGCAGCAACAGACAGGGCCATGAGCAGTTCTTC
CDR3aa: CASSNRQGHEQFF
abundance: .
j_gene: TRBJ2-1
v_gene: TRBV21-1
d_gene: .

CDR3nt: TGTGCCAGCAGCTTAGGGGTTACTAGCGGGAGGGGGAATGAGCAGTTCTTC
CDR3aa: CASSLGVTSGRGNEQFF
abundance: .
j_gene: TRBJ2-1
v_gene: TRBV7-9
d_gene: TRBD2

CDR3nt: TGTGCCAGCAGCCCAGTAGCGGGACCGGCCGGGAGATGGAATACGCAGTATTTT
CDR3aa: CASSPVAGPAGRWNTQYF
abundance: .
j_gene: TRBJ2-3
v_gene: TRBV9
d_gene: TRBD2

CDR3nt: TGCGCCAGCAGCCGCAAAGGACAGGGGGCAGGTGAGCAGTACTTC
CDR3aa: CASSRKGQGAGEQYF
abundance: .
j_gene: TRBJ2-7
v_gene: TRBV5-1
d_gene: TRBD1

CDR3nt: TGCGCCAGCAGCCACCCCGGACAGGGCGACAATCAGCCCCAGCATTTT
CDR3aa: CASSHPGQGDNQPQHF
abundance: once
j_gene: TRBJ1-5
v_gene: TRBV4-1
d_gene: TRBD1

CDR3nt: TGTGCCAGCAGCTTGGAAAGGGGGTCAGACATTCAGTACTTC
CDR3aa: CASSLERGSDIQYF
abundance: .
j_gene: TRBJ2-4
v_gene: TRBV5-4
d_gene: .

CDR3nt: TGTGCCAGCTCACCCTGGCCCTACGAGCAGTACTTC
CDR3aa: CASSPWPYEQYF
abundance: .
j_gene: TRBJ2-7
v_gene: TRBV18
d_gene: .

CDR3nt: TGTGCCAGTAGTATTAGGAGGGTGGGATACACTGAAGCTTTCTTT
CDR3aa: CASSIRRVGYTEAFF
abundance: .
j_gene: TRBJ1-1
v_gene: TRBV19
d_gene: .

CDR3nt: TGTGCCAGCAGCCCGACCGGACAGGGGGCCAATGAGCAGTTCTTC
CDR3aa: CASSPTGQGANEQFF
abundance: .
j_gene: TRBJ2-1
v_gene: TRBV9
d_gene: TRBD1

CDR3nt: TGTGCCAGCAGTTTTACCCGGGGGACTAACTATGGCTACACCTTC
CDR3aa: CASSFTRGTNYGYTF
abundance: .
j_gene: TRBJ1-2
v_gene: TRBV28
d_gene: .

CDR3nt: TGCAGCGTCTCGGTTTCTAATGAAAAACTGTTTTTT
CDR3aa: CSVSVSNEKLFF
abundance: few
j_gene: TRBJ1-4
v_gene: TRBV29-1
d_gene: .

CDR3nt: TGTGCCAGCAGCCTACTCCAGGGGCGTAACTATGGCTACACCTTC
CDR3aa: CASSLLQGRNYGYTF
abundance: .
j_gene: TRBJ1-2
v_gene: TRBV7-2
d_gene: .

CDR3nt: TGCGCCAGCAGCTTCAGCGGGCCCTCTGGGGCCAACGTCCTGACTTTC
CDR3aa: CASSFSGPSGANVLTF
abundance: once
j_gene: TRBJ2-6
v_gene: TRBV5-1
d_gene: .

CDR3nt: TGTGCCAGTAGTATCGACATTTATCAGCCCCAGCATTTT
CDR3aa: CASSIDIYQPQHF
abundance: once
j_gene: TRBJ1-5
v_gene: TRBV19
d_gene: .

CDR3nt: TGTGCCAGCAGCCAAGTCGCCCCTAATAATTCACCCCTCCACTTT
CDR3aa: CASSQVAPNNSPLHF
abundance: .
j_gene: TRBJ1-6
v_gene: TRBV14
d_gene: .

CDR3nt: TGTGCCAGCAGTTCTTTAGCGGGAGCGGCAGAGACCCAGTACTTC
CDR3aa: CASSSLAGAAETQYF
abundance: .
j_gene: TRBJ2-5
v_gene: TRBV28
d_gene: TRBD2

CDR3nt: TGTGCCAGCAGCTTAGATTCAACTCCCGACTATAGCACAGATACGCAGTATTTT
CDR3aa: CASSLDSTPDYSTDTQYF
abundance: few
j_gene: TRBJ2-3
v_gene: TRBV11-2
d_gene: .

CDR3nt: TGTGCCAGCACCCCGGAAGGGGGAGAAAATCAGCCCCAGCATTTT
CDR3aa: CASTPEGGENQPQHF
abundance: .
j_gene: TRBJ1-5
v_gene: TRBV2
d_gene: .

CDR3nt: TGTGCCAGCAGTCAGACAGGCCAGGATCAGCCCCAGCATTTT
CDR3aa: CASSQTGQDQPQHF
abundance: once
j_gene: TRBJ1-5
v_gene: TRBV28
d_gene: .

CDR3nt: TGTGCCAGCAGCTTAGTGGCCCCTGGAGGGACTGAAGCTTTCTTT
CDR3aa: CASSLVAPGGTEAFF
abundance: .
j_gene: TRBJ1-1
v_gene: TRBV13
d_gene: .

CDR3nt: TGTGCCAGCAGTTTAAAACTAGCGGCAAGCTCCTACGAGCAGTACTTC
CDR3aa: CASSLKLAASSYEQYF
abundance: .
j_gene: TRBJ2-7
v_gene: TRBV28
d_gene: TRBD2

CDR3nt: TGTGCCAGCAGTCCACAGGGCAGAGGCAAAAACATTCAGTACTTC
CDR3aa: CASSPQGRGKNIQYF
abundance: once
j_gene: TRBJ2-4
v_gene: TRBV6-5
d_gene: .

CDR3nt: TGTGCCAGCAGTTTCCTCCCCCCAGGGCCCTATCAGCCCCAGCATTTT
CDR3aa: CASSFLPPGPYQPQHF
abundance: .
j_gene: TRBJ1-5
v_gene: TRBV27
d_gene: .

CDR3nt: TGTGCCAGCAGTCCACCTTGGGGCCATAGCAATCAGCCCCAGCATTTT
CDR3aa: CASSPPWGHSNQPQHF
abundance: once
j_gene: TRBJ1-5
v_gene: TRBV28
d_gene: .

CDR3nt: TGCGCCAGCAGCCAAGGTTCCAAGACTAGCCACAATGAGCAGTTCTTC
CDR3aa: CASSQGSKTSHNEQFF
abundance: .
j_gene: TRBJ2-1
v_gene: TRBV4-1
d_gene: TRBD2

CDR3nt: TGTGCCAGTAGTATCGGACAGGGAGGCAATCAGCCCCAGCATTTT
CDR3aa: CASSIGQGGNQPQHF
abundance: .
j_gene: TRBJ1-5
v_gene: TRBV19
d_gene: TRBD1

CDR3nt: TGTGCCAGCAGCCCCGGGTTGACAGGGAGAGAAGATACGCAGTATTTT
CDR3aa: CASSPGLTGREDTQYF
abundance: .
j_gene: TRBJ2-3
v_gene: TRBV7-6
d_gene: TRBD1

CDR3nt: TGTGCCAGCAGTGAAGCCTGGAGTGGCTACACCTTC
CDR3aa: CASSEAWSGYTF
abundance: .
j_gene: TRBJ1-2
v_gene: TRBV2
d_gene: .

CDR3nt: TGCAGCGTTGAAACAGGGTGGAACACTGAAGCTTTCTTT
CDR3aa: CSVETGWNTEAFF
abundance: once
j_gene: TRBJ1-1
v_gene: TRBV29-1
d_gene: .

CDR3nt: TGCAGCGTTGATAGACCGAGGGGGACTGAAGCTTTCTTT
CDR3aa: CSVDRPRGTEAFF
abundance: .
j_gene: TRBJ1-1
v_gene: TRBV29-1
d_gene: .

CDR3nt: TGTGCCAGCAGGAGGGGACTAGCGGGTACCTACGAGCAGTACTTC
CDR3aa: CASRRGLAGTYEQYF
abundance: .
j_gene: TRBJ2-7
v_gene: TRBV27
d_gene: TRBD2